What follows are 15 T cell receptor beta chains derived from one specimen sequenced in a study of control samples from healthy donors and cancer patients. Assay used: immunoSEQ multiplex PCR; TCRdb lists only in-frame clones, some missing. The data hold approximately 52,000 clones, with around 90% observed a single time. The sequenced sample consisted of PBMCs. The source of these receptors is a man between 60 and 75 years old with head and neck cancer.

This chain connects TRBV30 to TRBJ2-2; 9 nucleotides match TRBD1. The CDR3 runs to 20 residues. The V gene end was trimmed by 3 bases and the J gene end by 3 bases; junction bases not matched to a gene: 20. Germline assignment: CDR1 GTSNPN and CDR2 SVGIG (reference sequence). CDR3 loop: CAWSLGTGGFFSGDTGELFF. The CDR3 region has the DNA TGTGCCTGGAGCCTCGGCACAGGGGGCTTTTTTTCGGGGGACACCGGGGAGCTGTTTTTT.

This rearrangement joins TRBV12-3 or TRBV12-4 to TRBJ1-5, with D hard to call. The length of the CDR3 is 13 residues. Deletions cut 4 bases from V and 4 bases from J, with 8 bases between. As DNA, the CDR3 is TGTGCCAGCAGTTCGGCCGAGAATCAGCCCCAGCATTTT. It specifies CASSSAENQPQHF.

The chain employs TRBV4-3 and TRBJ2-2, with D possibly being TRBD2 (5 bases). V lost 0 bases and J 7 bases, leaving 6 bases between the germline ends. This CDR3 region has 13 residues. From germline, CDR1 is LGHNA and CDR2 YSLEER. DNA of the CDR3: TGCGCCAGCAGCCAAGACGGGATCGGGGAGCTGTTTTTT. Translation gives CASSQDGIGELFF.

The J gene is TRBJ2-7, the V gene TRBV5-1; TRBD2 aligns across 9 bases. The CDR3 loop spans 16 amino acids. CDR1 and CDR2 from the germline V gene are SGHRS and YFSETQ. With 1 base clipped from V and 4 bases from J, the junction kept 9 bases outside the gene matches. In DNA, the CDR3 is TGCGCCAGCAGCTTGCGCGGGCGGGGGGGCCTTTACGAGCAGTACTTC. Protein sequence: CASSLRGRGGLYEQYF.

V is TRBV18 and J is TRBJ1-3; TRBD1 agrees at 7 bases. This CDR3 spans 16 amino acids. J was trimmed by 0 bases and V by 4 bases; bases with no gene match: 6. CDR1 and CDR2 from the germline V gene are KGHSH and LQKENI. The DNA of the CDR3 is TGTGCCAGCTCACTTGACAGGGATTACTCTGGAAACACCATATATTTT. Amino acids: CASSLDRDYSGNTIYF. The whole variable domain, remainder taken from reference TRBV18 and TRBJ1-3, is NAGVMQNPRHLVRRRGQEARLRCSPMKGHSHVYWYRQLPEEGLKFMVYLQKENIIDESGMPKERFSAEFPKEGPSILRIQQVVRGDSAAYFCASSLDRDYSGNTIYFGEGSWLTVV.

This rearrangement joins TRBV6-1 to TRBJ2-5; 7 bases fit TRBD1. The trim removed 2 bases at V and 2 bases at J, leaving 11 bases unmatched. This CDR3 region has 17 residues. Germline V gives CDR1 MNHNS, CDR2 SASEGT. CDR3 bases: TGTGCCAGCAGTGAACCCTACAGGGGTTTGCGGCAAGAGACCCAGTACTTC. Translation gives CASSEPYRGLRQETQYF.

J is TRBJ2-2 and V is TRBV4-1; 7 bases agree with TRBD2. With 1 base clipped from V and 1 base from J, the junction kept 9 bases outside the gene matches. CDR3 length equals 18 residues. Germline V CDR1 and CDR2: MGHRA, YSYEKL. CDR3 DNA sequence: TGCGCCAGCAGCCAAGCGGATTTTTCTAGCGGGAACACCGGGGAGCTGTTTTTT. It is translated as CASSQADFSSGNTGELFF.

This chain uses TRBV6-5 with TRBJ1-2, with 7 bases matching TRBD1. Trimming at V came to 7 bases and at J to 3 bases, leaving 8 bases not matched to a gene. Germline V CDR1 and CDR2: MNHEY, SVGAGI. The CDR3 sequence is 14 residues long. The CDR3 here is CASKHRGRDYGYTF. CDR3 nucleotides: TGTGCCAGCAAACATAGGGGGCGCGACTATGGCTACACCTTC.

CDR3 protein: CASSLATVGPQHF. Written as DNA, the CDR3 is TGTGCCAGCAGCTTAGCGACCGTTGGGCCCCAGCATTTT. The chain is built from TRBV11-2 and TRBJ1-5; D not certain. This CDR3 region has 13 residues. Germline CDR1 and CDR2: SGHAT and FQNNGV. V lost 1 base to trimming and J lost 9 bases, with 10 bases between them. The full variable domain, completed using reference TRBV11-2 and TRBJ1-5, is EAGVAQSPRYKIIEKRQSVAFWCNPISGHATLYWYQQILGQGPKLLIQFQNNGVVDDSQLPKDRFSAERLKGVDSTLKIQPAKLEDSAVYLCASSLATVGPQHFGDGTRLSIL.

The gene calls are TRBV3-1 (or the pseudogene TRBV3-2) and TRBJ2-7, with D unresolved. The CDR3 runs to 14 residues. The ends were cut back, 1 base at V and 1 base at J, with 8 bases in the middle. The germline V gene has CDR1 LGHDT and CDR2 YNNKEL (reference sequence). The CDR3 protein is CASSQGRHSYEQYF. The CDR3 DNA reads TGTGCCAGCAGCCAAGGACGACATTCCTACGAGCAGTACTTC.

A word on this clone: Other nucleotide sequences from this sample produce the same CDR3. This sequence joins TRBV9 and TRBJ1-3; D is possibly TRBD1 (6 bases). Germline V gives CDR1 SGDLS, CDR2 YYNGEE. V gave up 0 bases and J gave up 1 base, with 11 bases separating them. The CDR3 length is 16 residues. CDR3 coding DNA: TGTGCCAGCAGCGTAGGCGGACAGTTATCTGGAAACACCATATATTTT. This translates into CASSVGGQLSGNTIYF.

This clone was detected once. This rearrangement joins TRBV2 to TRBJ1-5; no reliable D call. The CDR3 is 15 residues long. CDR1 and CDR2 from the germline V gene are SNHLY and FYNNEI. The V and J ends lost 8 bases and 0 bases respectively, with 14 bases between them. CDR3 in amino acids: CASSEEHNSNQPQHF. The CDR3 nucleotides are TGTGCCAGCTCGGAGGAACACAATAGCAATCAGCCCCAGCATTTT.

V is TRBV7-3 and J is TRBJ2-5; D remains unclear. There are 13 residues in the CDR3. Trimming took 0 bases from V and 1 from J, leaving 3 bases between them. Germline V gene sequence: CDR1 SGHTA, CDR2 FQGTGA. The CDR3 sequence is CASSLTLQETQYF. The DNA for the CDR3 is TGTGCCAGCAGCTTAACGCTCCAAGAGACCCAGTACTTC.

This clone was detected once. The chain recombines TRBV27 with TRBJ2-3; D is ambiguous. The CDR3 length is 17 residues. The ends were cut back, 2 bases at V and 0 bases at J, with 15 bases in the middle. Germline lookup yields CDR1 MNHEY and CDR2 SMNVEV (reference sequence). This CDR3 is CASSLATAPSSTDTQYF. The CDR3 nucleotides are TGTGCCAGCAGTTTAGCAACAGCGCCTTCTAGCACAGATACGCAGTATTTT.

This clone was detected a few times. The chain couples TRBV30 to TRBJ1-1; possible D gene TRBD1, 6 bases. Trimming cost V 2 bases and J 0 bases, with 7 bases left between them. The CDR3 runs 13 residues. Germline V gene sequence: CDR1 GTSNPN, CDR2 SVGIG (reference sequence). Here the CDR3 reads CAWSTGLNTEAFF. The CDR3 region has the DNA TGTGCCTGGAGTACAGGGTTGAACACTGAAGCTTTCTTT. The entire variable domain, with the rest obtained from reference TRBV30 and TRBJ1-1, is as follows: SQTIHQWPATLVQPVGSPLSLECTVEGTSNPNLYWYRQAAGRGLQLLFYSVGIGQISSEVPQNLSASRPQDRQFILSSKKLLLSDSGFYLCAWSTGLNTEAFFGQGTRLTVV.